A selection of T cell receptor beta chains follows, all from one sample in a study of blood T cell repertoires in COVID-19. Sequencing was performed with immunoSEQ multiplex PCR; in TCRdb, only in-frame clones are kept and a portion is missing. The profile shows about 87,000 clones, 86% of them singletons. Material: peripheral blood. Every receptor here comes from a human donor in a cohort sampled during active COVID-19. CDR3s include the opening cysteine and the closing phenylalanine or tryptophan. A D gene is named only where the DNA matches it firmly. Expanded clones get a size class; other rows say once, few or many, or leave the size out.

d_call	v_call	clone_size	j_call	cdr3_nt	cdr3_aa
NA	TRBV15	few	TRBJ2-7	TGTGCCACCAGCAGAGATCCAGGGGCCACCTACGAGCAGTACTTC	CATSRDPGATYEQYF
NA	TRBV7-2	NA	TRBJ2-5	TGTGCCAGCGGCCGCCTAGAGGGACTACAGGGGGCCCAGTACTTC	CASGRLEGLQGAQYF
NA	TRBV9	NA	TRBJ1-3	TGTGCCAGCAGCGCAGGGATTGGAAACACCATATATTTT	CASSAGIGNTIYF
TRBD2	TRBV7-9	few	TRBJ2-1	TGTGCCAGCAGCGGGGGGGTTAGTAGCGGGAGGGCGGATGAGCAGTTCTTC	CASSGGVSSGRADEQFF
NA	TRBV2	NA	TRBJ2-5	TGTGCCAGCAGTCTTCTAGAGACCCAGTACTTC	CASSLLETQYF
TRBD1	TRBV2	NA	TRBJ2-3	TGTGCCAGCGTACGGGACAGGGGCACAGATACGCAGTATTTT	CASVRDRGTDTQYF
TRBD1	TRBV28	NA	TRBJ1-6	TGTGCCAGCAGCACTACAGGGGGAGATTCACCCCTCCACTTT	CASSTTGGDSPLHF
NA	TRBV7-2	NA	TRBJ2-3	TGTGCCAGCAGCTTAACTGCGCTCACTGATACGCAGTATTTT	CASSLTALTDTQYF
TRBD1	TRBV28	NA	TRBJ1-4	TGTGCCAGCAGGGGGACAGCCGAAAAACTGTTTTTT	CASRGTAEKLFF
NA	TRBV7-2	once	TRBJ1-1	TGTGCCAGCAGCTCGGGGAGCAGCACTGAAGCTTTCTTT	CASSSGSSTEAFF
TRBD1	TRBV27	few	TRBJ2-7	TGTGCCAGCAGTACCGGGACAGGGGCCTCCTACGAGCAGTACTTC	CASSTGTGASYEQYF
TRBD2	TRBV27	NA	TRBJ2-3	TGTGCCAGCAGTTCCTCCACTAGCGGGTACACAGATACGCAGTATTTT	CASSSSTSGYTDTQYF
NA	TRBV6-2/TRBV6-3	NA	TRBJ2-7	TGTGCCAGCAGTTACAGGAGGGGTCCAGAGCAGTACTTC	CASSYRRGPEQYF
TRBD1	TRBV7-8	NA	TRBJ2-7	TGTGCCAGCAGCTTAGTTAGGGGACAGGGGGTCTACGAGCAGTACTTC	CASSLVRGQGVYEQYF
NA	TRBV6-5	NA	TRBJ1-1	TGTGCCAGCGCCCCCGGGGGTGTGGACACTGAAGCTTTCTTT	CASAPGGVDTEAFF
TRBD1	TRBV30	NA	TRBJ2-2	TGTGCCTGGAGTTTGACAGGGGGCTTCACCGGGGAGCTGTTTTTT	CAWSLTGGFTGELFF
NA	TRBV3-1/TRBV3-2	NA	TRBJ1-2	TGTGCCAGCAGCCAAGGCATAGGGGACTATGGCTACACCTTC	CASSQGIGDYGYTF
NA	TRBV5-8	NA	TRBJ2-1	TGTGCCAGCAGCGATTTAAGTGCAGGGCACTACAATGAGCAGTTCTTC	CASSDLSAGHYNEQFF
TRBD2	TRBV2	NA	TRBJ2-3	TGTGCCAGCAGAGTTGGTAGCGGGGGCACAGATACGCAGTATTTT	CASRVGSGGTDTQYF
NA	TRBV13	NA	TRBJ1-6	TGTGCCAGCACCCACCACGCAACACGGTCGGGTAATTCACCCCTCCACTTT	CASTHHATRSGNSPLHF
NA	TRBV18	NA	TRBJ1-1	TGTGCCAGCCTTCGATCACAGGGAGATACTGAAGCTTTCTTT	CASLRSQGDTEAFF
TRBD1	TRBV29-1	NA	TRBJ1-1	TGCAGCGTTGGACAGGGTGAAGCTTTCTTT	CSVGQGEAFF
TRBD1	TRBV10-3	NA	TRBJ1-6	TGTGCCACCACGGAGTACCCAGGGGGGCGTAATTCACCCCTCCACTTT	CATTEYPGGRNSPLHF
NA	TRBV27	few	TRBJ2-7	TGTGCCAGCAGTCATCGACAGGACCACGAGCAGTACTTC	CASSHRQDHEQYF
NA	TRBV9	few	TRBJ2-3	TGTGCCAGCAGCCAAACTAGCCCCGATACGCAGTATTTT	CASSQTSPDTQYF
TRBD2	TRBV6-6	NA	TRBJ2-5	TGTGCCAGCAGTTACGGGACTAGCGACGAGACCCAGTACTTC	CASSYGTSDETQYF
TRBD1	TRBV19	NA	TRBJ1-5	TGTGCCAGCGAACCGGGACAGATCAATCAGCCCCAGCATTTT	CASEPGQINQPQHF
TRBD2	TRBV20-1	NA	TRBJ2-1	TGCAGTGCTAGTTGGCGGGGGGGCAAGGAGAATGAGCAGTTCTTC	CSASWRGGKENEQFF
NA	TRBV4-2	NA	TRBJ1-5	TGTGCCAGCAGCCAAGATGCCGGGCCAGGGGCCCTTTATAGCAATCAGCCCCAGCATTTT	CASSQDAGPGALYSNQPQHF
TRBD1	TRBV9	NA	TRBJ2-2	TGTGCCAGCAGCGCGCAGGGGGTCGGGGAGCTGTTTTTT	CASSAQGVGELFF
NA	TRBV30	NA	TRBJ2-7	TGTGCCTGGAGTCAGAACTCCTACGAGCAGTACTTC	CAWSQNSYEQYF
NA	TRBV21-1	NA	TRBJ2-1	TGTGCCACCAGGACCAGTAGCGGGAGAGGTTACAATGAGCAGTTCTTC	CATRTSSGRGYNEQFF
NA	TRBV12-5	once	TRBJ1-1	TGTGCTAGTGGTGCGGCCGGCGGGGAAGCTTTCTTT	CASGAAGGEAFF
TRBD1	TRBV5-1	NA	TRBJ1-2	TGCGCCAGCAGCTTGGACGGGACAGGGGGCGGCTACACCTTC	CASSLDGTGGGYTF
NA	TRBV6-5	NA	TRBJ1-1	TGTGCCAGCACCCTCCATAACAAGAACACTGAAGCTTTCTTT	CASTLHNKNTEAFF
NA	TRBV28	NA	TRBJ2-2	TGTGCCAGCAGCTGGGCCGGGACACCGAACACCGGGGAGCTGTTTTTT	CASSWAGTPNTGELFF
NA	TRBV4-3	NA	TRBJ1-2	TGCGCCAGCAGCCAAGGGACAGCGAAGAGCTATGGCTACACCTTC	CASSQGTAKSYGYTF
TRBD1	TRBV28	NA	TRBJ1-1	TGTGCCAGCAAAACAGGGGGCTACACTGAAGCTTTCTTT	CASKTGGYTEAFF
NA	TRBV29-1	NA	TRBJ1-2	TGCAGCGTCGCCCGGACAGATCCGTCTAACTATGGCTACACCTTC	CSVARTDPSNYGYTF
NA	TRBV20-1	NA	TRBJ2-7	TGCAGTGCTTTCACCTACGAGCAGTACTTC	CSAFTYEQYF
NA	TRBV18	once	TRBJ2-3	TGTGCCAGCTCACCCCGGGGAGGGGGTAGGACAGATACGCAGTATTTT	CASSPRGGGRTDTQYF
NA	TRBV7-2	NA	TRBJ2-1	TGTGCCAGCAGCCCTAATCGTCCGCGGAATGAGCAGTTCTTC	CASSPNRPRNEQFF
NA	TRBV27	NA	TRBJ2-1	TGTGCCAGCAGTTTAGAAGGGGGTCCCTACAATGAGCAGTTCTTC	CASSLEGGPYNEQFF
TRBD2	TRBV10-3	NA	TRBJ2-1	TGTGCCATCAGTGAGGGACTAGCGGGGGGGCTGGAGCAGTTCTTC	CAISEGLAGGLEQFF
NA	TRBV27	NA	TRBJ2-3	TGTGCCGGCAGCCGGGAATCCCCCGCAGATACGCAGTATTTT	CAGSRESPADTQYF
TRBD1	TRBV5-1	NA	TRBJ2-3	TGCGCCAGCGGTTTGGGGACAGGGGCGACAGATACGCAGTATTTT	CASGLGTGATDTQYF
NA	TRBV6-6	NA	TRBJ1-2	TGTGCCAGCAGCCCTAACCGCGGATATACTGGCTACACCTTC	CASSPNRGYTGYTF
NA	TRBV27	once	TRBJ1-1	TGTGCCAGCAGTTTACGTCGCCCGGAGACTGAAGCTTTCTTT	CASSLRRPETEAFF
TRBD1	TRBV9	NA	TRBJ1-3	TGTGCCAGCAGCACGGGGACAGGGATGGGAAACACCATATATTTT	CASSTGTGMGNTIYF
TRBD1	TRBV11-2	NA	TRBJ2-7	TGTGCCAGCAGCTTAGCGGACAGGGGGGGATACGAGCAGTACTTC	CASSLADRGGYEQYF
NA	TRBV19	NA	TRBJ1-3	TGTGCCAGTAAGCACTCTGGAAACACCATATATTTT	CASKHSGNTIYF
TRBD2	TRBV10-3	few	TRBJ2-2	TGTGCCACCAAGGGACTAGCGGCAACCGGGGAGCTGTTTTTT	CATKGLAATGELFF
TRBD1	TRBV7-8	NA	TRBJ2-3	TGTGCCAGCAGCCCTGGGACAGGGATTCCGGCGCAGTATTTT	CASSPGTGIPAQYF